Following are 32 T cell receptor beta chains from one sample sequenced in a study of identical twins. A single record per CDR3 protein comes from TCRdb applying MiXCR to the 5' RACE reads. This repertoire shows around 1.7 million distinct CDR3 sequences, about 31% found once; its top ten account for 0.25% to 0.3%. The specimen sequenced was cord blood. The source is a newborn girl in good health.

In its sample, this clonotype was seen a few times. This chain joins TRBV20-1 and TRBJ2-3; tentative D call: TRBD1 (6 bases). From germline, CDR1 is DFQATT and CDR2 SNEGSKA (reference sequence). The CDR3 consists of 14 residues. The germline V and J ends were trimmed by 6 bases and 2 bases, with 15 bases remaining between them. The CDR3 loop is CSATTDRFTDTQYF. The DNA of the CDR3 is TGCAGTGCAACGACTGACAGGTTCACAGATACGCAGTATTTT.

This clonotype occurred many times. Mismatch with germline at one junction end may stem from a read error. The chain recombines TRBV5-1 with TRBJ2-7; tentative D call: TRBD1 (5 bases). CDR1 and CDR2 (germline): SGHRS, YFSETQ. The CDR3 runs to 12 residues. The CDR3 is CASSPDSYEQYF. In DNA, the CDR3 is TGTGCCAGCAGCCCCGACAGCTACGAGCAGTACTTC.

V and J are TRBV4-1 and TRBJ2-1; tentatively, D is TRBD2 (7 bases). Trimming left V 0 bases short and J 0 bases short, with 12 bases between. The CDR3 has 17 amino acids. Germline values: CDR1 MGHRA, CDR2 YSYEKL. The CDR3 coding sequence is TGCGCCAGCAGCCAAGATGGGGGGGGCCGCTCCTACAATGAGCAGTTCTTC. Translating gives CASSQDGGGRSYNEQFF.

This clonotype has more than one count but fewer than ten. The chain combines TRBV29-1 with TRBJ1-1; 7 bases fit TRBD1. The CDR3 is 15 amino acids. With 2 bases clipped from V and 4 bases from J, the junction kept 10 bases outside the gene matches. The V gene's germline CDR1 is SQVTM and CDR2 ANQGSEA. CDR3 nucleotide sequence: TGCAGCGTTGAACCCCTCGGATCAGGGGGCACTGAAGCTTTCTTT. Its translation is CSVEPLGSGGTEAFF.

This sequence joins TRBV7-6 and TRBJ2-4; D might be TRBD1 (7 bases). The J call could be wrong; TRBJ2-7 is a better fit for the DNA end. The CDR3 is 14 amino acids. Germline V gene data show CDR1 as SGHVS and CDR2 as FNYEAQ. The CDR3 loop is CASSLFGQGGEQYF. The CDR3 DNA reads TGTGCCAGCAGCTTATTCGGGCAGGGGGGCGAGCAGTACTTC.

The V and J genes are TRBV20-1 and TRBJ1-2, with 8 bases lining up with TRBD1. CDR3 length: 14 residues. CDR1 DFQATT and CDR2 SNEGSKA come from the germline V gene (reference sequence). The V gene end was trimmed by 5 bases and the J gene end by 8 bases; junction bases not matched to a gene: 13. The CDR3 reads CSAGTGGPLGGYTF. CDR3 nucleotides: TGCAGTGCTGGAACAGGGGGGCCCCTTGGGGGCTACACCTTC.

This clonotype occurred many times. The chain is built from TRBV4-2 and TRBJ2-3, with 10 bases that match TRBD2. V gave up 4 bases and J gave up 0 bases; unmatched junction bases: 7. Germline CDR1 reads LGHNA; CDR2 reads YNFKEQ. The CDR3 loop spans 17 amino acids. As DNA, the CDR3 is TGTGCCAGCAGCCCCCTCGGACTAGCGGCTAGCACAGATACGCAGTATTTT. Its protein is CASSPLGLAASTDTQYF.

This clonotype has only one observation. The V call is TRBV2, the J call TRBJ2-5; D might be TRBD2 (6 bases). The CDR3 is 16 amino acids. CDR1 and CDR2 (germline): SNHLY, FYNNEI. Trimming left V 0 bases short and J 1 base short, with 12 bases between. The DNA of the CDR3 is TGTGCCAGCAGTGAAGCCGGACTATTCGGCCAAGAGACCCAGTACTTC. Translated: CASSEAGLFGQETQYF. Complete variable domain (other parts from reference TRBV2 and TRBJ2-5): EPEVTQTPSHQVTQMGQEVILRCVPISNHLYFYWYRQILGQKVEFLVSFYNNEISEKSEIFDDQFSVERPDGSNFTLKIRSTKLEDSAMYFCASSEAGLFGQETQYFGPGTRLLVL.

This clonotype was counted between two and nine times. This sequence joins TRBV5-1 and TRBJ1-5, with D possibly matching TRBD1 (5 bases). V shed 3 bases and J shed 4 bases, with 11 bases lying between them. CDR1 and CDR2 from the germline V gene are SGHRS and YFSETQ. The CDR3 has 14 residues. DNA of the CDR3: TGCGCCAGCAGCTGGGGGGAACCAAATCAGCCCCAGCATTTT. This sequence encodes CASSWGEPNQPQHF.

This clonotype was found many times. The chain has TRBV5-1 and TRBJ2-1; TRBD2 aligns across 7 bases. The V gene's germline CDR1 is SGHRS and CDR2 YFSETQ. V lost 0 bases to trimming and J lost 3 bases; unmatched junction nucleotides: 3. CDR3 length equals 15 residues. CDR3 DNA: TGCGCCAGCAGCTTGGAGCTAGCGGACTACAATGAGCAGTTCTTC. The encoded protein is CASSLELADYNEQFF.

The sample holds a few counts of this clonotype. The rearrangement joins TRBV12-3 or TRBV12-4 to TRBJ1-1, with unresolved D. The ends were cut back, 3 bases at V and 8 bases at J, with 13 bases in the middle. This CDR3 region has 13 residues. CDR3 bases: TGTGCCAGCAGTTTGTATCACCTCTTCGAAGCTTTCTTT. Residues: CASSLYHLFEAFF.

Regarding this clonotype: One end of the junction fails to match germline, which may point to a read error. This chain connects TRBV2 to TRBJ1-2; TRBD1 matches at 8 bases. The CDR3 runs to 13 residues. CDR1 is SNHLY, CDR2 FYNNEI, per germline. Here the CDR3 reads CPSHWDRLYGYTF. CDR3 sequence (DNA): TGTCCCAGCCATTGGGACAGGCTCTATGGCTACACCTTC. The full variable domain, rest sourced from reference TRBV2 and TRBJ1-2, is EPEVTQTPSHQVTQMGQEVILRCVPISNHLYFYWYRQILGQKVEFLVSFYNNEISEKSEIFDDQFSVERPDGSNFTLKIRSTKLEDSAMYFCPSHWDRLYGYTFGSGTRLTVV.

The chain employs TRBV5-1 and TRBJ1-2; D is uncertain. The CDR3 spans 15 residues. V was pared by 0 bases and J by 7 bases, with 16 bases between. The V gene's germline CDR1 is SGHRS and CDR2 YFSETQ. The CDR3 sequence is CASSLDATGYGGYTF. The CDR3 DNA is TGCGCCAGCAGCTTGGACGCCACCGGGTATGGTGGCTACACCTTC.

The genes are TRBV29-1 and TRBJ1-6; TRBD1 agrees at 9 bases. The germline V gene has CDR1 SQVTM and CDR2 ANQGSEA. The CDR3 covers 13 residues. Trimming at V came to 6 bases and at J to 8 bases, leaving 5 bases not matched to a gene. DNA for the CDR3: TGCAGCGTAAGGGACAGGGTGGATTCACCCCTCCACTTT. Translation: CSVRDRVDSPLHF.

The chain employs TRBV20-1 and TRBJ2-6; D unclear. Trimming removed 2 bases from V and 0 bases from J, with 11 bases in between. Germline CDR1 reads DFQATT; CDR2 reads SNEGSKA (reference sequence). CDR3 length: 16 amino acids. CDR3 nucleotides: TGCAGTGCTAGAAGGGCTTCTCCCTCTGGGGCCAACGTCCTGACTTTC. Its protein product is CSARRASPSGANVLTF.

This clonotype has just a few counts. The chain combines TRBV12-3 or TRBV12-4 with TRBJ1-1; maybe TRBD1 (6 bases). V was cut by 7 bases and J by 1 base, with 13 bases left in between. The CDR3 runs 14 residues. For the CDR3, the DNA is TGTGCCAGCACTCCGCAAGGGGGGAACACTGAAGCTTTCTTT. Protein: CASTPQGGNTEAFF.

The table lists this clonotype with a few counts. The junction and the germline gene differ at one end; a read error may be behind it. The gene calls are TRBV5-1 and TRBJ1-2; D gene uncertain. Germline V gene lookup returns CDR1 SGHRS and CDR2 YFSETQ. This CDR3 spans 15 amino acids. Here the CDR3 reads CASSLVFAANYGYTF. CDR3 coding DNA: TGCGCCAGCAGCTTGGTTTTCGCAGCTAACTATGGCTACACTTTC.

This chain links TRBV2 with TRBJ1-3; D gene ambiguous. CDR1 is SNHLY and CDR2 is FYNNEI in the germline V gene. Trimming left V 4 bases short and J 0 bases short, with 13 bases between. CDR3 length: 16 residues. CDR3 residues: CASSVGQPSSGNTIYF. CDR3 DNA: TGTGCCAGCAGTGTTGGGCAGCCGAGCTCTGGAAACACCATATATTTT.

This clonotype was counted many times. This CDR3 reads CASSPRAQETQYF. In DNA form, the CDR3 reads TGTGCCAGCTCACCCAGGGCTCAAGAGACCCAGTACTTC. This chain uses TRBV18 with TRBJ2-5; TRBD1 might be the D (5 bases). The CDR3 is 13 amino acids. Germline V gene data show CDR1 as KGHSH and CDR2 as LQKENI. V lost 3 bases to trimming and J lost 2 bases, with 7 bases between them. Variable domain in full (rest from reference TRBV18 and TRBJ2-5): NAGVMQNPRHLVRRRGQEARLRCSPMKGHSHVYWYRQLPEEGLKFMVYLQKENIIDESGMPKERFSAEFPKEGPSILRIQQVVRGDSAAYFCASSPRAQETQYFGPGTRLLVL.

V and J are TRBV3-1 and TRBJ1-6; tentatively, D is TRBD1 (5 bases). Trimming took off 6 bases at V and 0 bases at J, with 27 bases between the two ends. This CDR3 has 21 residues. Germline V gene sequence: CDR1 LGHDT, CDR2 YNNKEL (reference sequence). The CDR3 bases are TGTGCCAGCAGGAACGTTTGGGGCGCCGAGGAACAAAGCTCCTATAATTCACCCCTCCACTTT. Encoded protein: CASRNVWGAEEQSSYNSPLHF.

In its sample, this clonotype was seen a few times. The CDR3 DNA sequence: TGCAGCTTTAAACAGGGACCATATGGCTACACCTTC. Protein: CSFKQGPYGYTF. The rearrangement links TRBV20-1 to TRBJ1-2; tentatively, D is TRBD1 (6 bases). CDR1 and CDR2 from the germline V gene are DFQATT and SNEGSKA (reference sequence). The CDR3 contains 12 residues.

The chain joins TRBV29-1 to TRBJ1-5, with D perhaps TRBD1 (6 bases). Deletions cut 6 bases from V and 0 bases from J, with 18 bases between. The CDR3 has 16 residues. Germline values: CDR1 SQVTM, CDR2 ANQGSEA. CDR3 DNA: TGCAGCGTCACCTTAACGGGGGGCTATAGCAATCAGCCCCAGCATTTT. This encodes CSVTLTGGYSNQPQHF.

Of note for this clonotype: An end of the junction does not agree with germline; a read error may underlie this. The V and J genes are TRBV11-2 and TRBJ2-1, with 8 bases identical to TRBD2. Germline V gene data show CDR1 as SGHAT and CDR2 as FQNNGV. The CDR3 contains 16 residues. In DNA form, the CDR3 reads TGTGCCAGCAGCCGCGGGAGGCCGAGCTCCTGCAATGAGCAGTTCTTC. It yields the protein CASSRGRPSSCNEQFF.

The rearrangement links TRBV11-2 to TRBJ2-3, with 8 bases lining up with TRBD1. CDR3 length equals 17 residues. CDR1 is SGHAT and CDR2 is FQNNGV in the germline V gene. The trim removed 4 bases at V and 1 base at J, leaving 10 bases unmatched. CDR3 sequence: CASSSFFLTGGTDTQYF. DNA of the CDR3: TGTGCCAGCAGCTCCTTTTTTTTGACAGGGGGCACAGATACGCAGTATTTT.

The chain has TRBV5-1 and TRBJ2-5, with D maybe TRBD1 (6 bases). This CDR3 region has 15 residues. V was shortened by 1 base and J by 5 bases, with 15 bases between the two germline ends. Germline CDR1 and CDR2: SGHRS and YFSETQ. DNA of the CDR3: TGCGCCAGCAGCTTGAGGCAGGGGATAGTGGAGACCCAGTACTTC. Amino acids: CASSLRQGIVETQYF.

This clonotype has just a few counts. V and J are TRBV5-1 and TRBJ2-1; unclear D gene. V lost 0 bases and J lost 1, with 8 bases in between. CDR1 is SGHRS and CDR2 is YFSETQ in the germline V gene. The CDR3 spans 15 residues. CDR3 loop: CASSLDSFSYNEQFF. CDR3 sequence (DNA): TGCGCCAGCAGCTTGGACAGTTTTTCCTACAATGAGCAGTTCTTC. Based on the CDR3 plus reference TRBV5-1 and TRBJ2-1, the full variable domain is KAGVTQTPRYLIKTRGQQVTLSCSPISGHRSVSWYQQTPGQGLQFLFEYFSETQRNKGNFPGRFSGRQFSNSRSEMNVSTLELGDSALYLCASSLDSFSYNEQFFGPGTRLTVL.

The chain links TRBV10-3 to TRBJ2-1; TRBD2 aligns across 8 bases. The V gene's germline CDR1 is ENHRY and CDR2 SYGVKD. V gave up 4 bases and J gave up 8 bases; unmatched junction bases: 10. The CDR3 runs to 15 residues. For the CDR3, the DNA is TGTGCCATCAGTGCGGGGGGGGTTAGTTCGGATGAGCAGTTCTTC. It translates to CAISAGGVSSDEQFF.

The chain has TRBV24-1 and TRBJ2-3; D is possibly TRBD1 (5 bases). V lost 3 bases to trimming and J lost 2 bases, with 8 bases between them. Germline V CDR1 and CDR2: KGHDR, SFDVKD. The CDR3 consists of 14 residues. The CDR3 DNA follows: TGTGCCACCAGTGATGTCAGGGACACAGATACGCAGTATTTT. Translation: CATSDVRDTDTQYF.

The gene calls are TRBV15 and TRBJ2-5, with TRBD2 as a possible D gene (6 bases). Between the trimmed V and J ends, which lost 6 bases and 3 bases, there was a span of 20 bases. The V gene's germline CDR1 is LNHNV and CDR2 YYDKDF (reference sequence). The CDR3 totals 16 residues. This CDR3 is CATRAGDSTTKETQYF. CDR3 sequence (DNA): TGTGCCACCAGGGCCGGGGACTCTACGACCAAAGAGACCCAGTACTTC.

J is TRBJ1-1 and V is TRBV2; TRBD1 might be the D (5 bases). The ends were cut back, 6 bases at V and 1 base at J, with 15 bases in the middle. In germline, CDR1 is SNHLY, CDR2 FYNNEI. The CDR3 contains 15 residues. The CDR3 DNA follows: TGTGCCAGCAGAACAGGAGGACACCCGAACACTGAAGCTTTCTTT. Protein sequence: CASRTGGHPNTEAFF.

This clonotype has a handful of counts. The rearrangement uses TRBV3-1 and TRBJ2-4; TRBD2 agrees at 9 bases. The CDR3 runs 14 residues. V lost 3 bases, J lost 6 bases, and 3 bases stayed unmatched. The germline gives CDR1 LGHDT, CDR2 YNNKEL (reference sequence). The CDR3 region is CASSQRGGANIQYF. For the CDR3, the DNA is TGTGCCAGCAGCCAGCGCGGGGGGGCAAACATTCAGTACTTC.

This clonotype was observed many times. The rearrangement uses TRBV20-1 and TRBJ2-1, with TRBD2 as a possible D gene (6 bases). V lost 4 bases and J lost 0, with 10 bases in between. CDR1 DFQATT and CDR2 SNEGSKA come from the germline V gene (reference sequence). The CDR3 contains 14 residues. For the CDR3, the DNA is TGCAGTGCTACTGGGGGGAGCTCCTACAATGAGCAGTTCTTC. This codes for CSATGGSSYNEQFF.